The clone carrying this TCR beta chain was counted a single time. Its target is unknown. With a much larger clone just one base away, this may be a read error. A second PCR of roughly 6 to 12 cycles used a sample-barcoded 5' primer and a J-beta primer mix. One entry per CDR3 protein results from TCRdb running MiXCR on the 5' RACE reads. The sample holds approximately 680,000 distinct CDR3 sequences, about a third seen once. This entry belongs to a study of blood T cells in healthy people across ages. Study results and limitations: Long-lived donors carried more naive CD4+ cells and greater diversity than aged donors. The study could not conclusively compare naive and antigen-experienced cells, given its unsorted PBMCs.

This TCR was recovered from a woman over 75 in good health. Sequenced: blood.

The CDR3 sequence is CASCSTGIGADTQYF. The CDR3 DNA reads TGTGCCAGCTGCTCGACAGGGATTGGGGCAGATACGCAGTATTTT. The rearrangement uses TRBV12-3 or TRBV12-4 and TRBJ2-3, with 7 bases that match TRBD1. This CDR3 has 15 amino acids. Trimming at V came to 8 bases and at J to 4 bases, leaving 12 bases not matched to a gene.